This T cell receptor (beta chain) was sequenced in a study of blood T cell repertoires in COVID-19. Study-wide context: Whether acute or convalescent, the COVID-19 samples came from the United States, Italy and Spain. PBMCs, B-cell-depleted T cells, or T cells were the source of the cDNA or gDNA that made up the material.

This CDR3 comprises 14 residues. Losses at the gene ends were 3 bases for V and 5 bases for J; bases not matched to a gene: 4. Germline V CDR1 and CDR2: LGHDT, YNNKEL (reference sequence). Original handling: Reference gene primer amplification gave nucleated cell count estimates. This table comes from immunoSEQ multiplex PCR, and its TCRdb copy is limited to in-frame clones, with some not included. For V, J and clone size, that table is used; D and trimming come from the DNA. The repertoire holds about 180,000 clones, with roughly 88% as singletons. This TCR derives from a man in his 60s with acute or convalescent COVID-19. The genes are TRBV3-1 (or the pseudogene TRBV3-2) and TRBJ1-1; 9 bases fit TRBD1. The sample consisted of peripheral blood. The CDR3 nucleotides read TGTGCCAGCAGCCAGCCGGGACAGGGAACTGAAGCTTTCTTT. Amino acid sequence: CASSQPGQGTEAFF.